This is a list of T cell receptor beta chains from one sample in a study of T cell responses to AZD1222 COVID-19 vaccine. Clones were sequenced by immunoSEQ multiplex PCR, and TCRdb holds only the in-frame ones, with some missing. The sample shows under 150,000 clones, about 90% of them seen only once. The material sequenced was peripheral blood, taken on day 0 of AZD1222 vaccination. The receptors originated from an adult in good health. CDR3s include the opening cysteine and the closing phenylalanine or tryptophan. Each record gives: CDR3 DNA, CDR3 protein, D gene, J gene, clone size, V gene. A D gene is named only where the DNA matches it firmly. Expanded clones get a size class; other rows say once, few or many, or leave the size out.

DNA: TGTGCCAGCAGCGTGGCGCCGGGAGGGCGTAGCAATGAGCAGTTCTTC
CDR3: CASSVAPGGRSNEQFF
D: TRBD2
J: TRBJ2-1
size: -
V: TRBV9

DNA: TGTGCCAGCAGCCAGACAGGGTCCCACGAGCAGTACTTC
CDR3: CASSQTGSHEQYF
D: TRBD1
J: TRBJ2-7
size: -
V: TRBV7-6

DNA: TGTGCCAGCAGTTTCACACAGGGGAGGGGCTACACCTTC
CDR3: CASSFTQGRGYTF
D: TRBD1
J: TRBJ1-2
size: -
V: TRBV28

DNA: TGTGCCAGCAGCTGGGGGGGGGAGAATGAAAAACTGTTTTTT
CDR3: CASSWGGENEKLFF
D: -
J: TRBJ1-4
size: -
V: TRBV7-9

DNA: TGCGCCAGCAGCTTGGCCGGGTCTCCCGCCTACAATGAGCAGTTCTTC
CDR3: CASSLAGSPAYNEQFF
D: -
J: TRBJ2-1
size: -
V: TRBV5-1

DNA: TGTGCCAGCACCATGGAGGGGGCGCGCGAGCAGTACTTC
CDR3: CASTMEGAREQYF
D: -
J: TRBJ2-7
size: -
V: TRBV12-3/TRBV12-4

DNA: TGCAGCGTTCTAGGACAGGGGACAACCTACGAGCAGTACTTC
CDR3: CSVLGQGTTYEQYF
D: TRBD1
J: TRBJ2-7
size: once
V: TRBV29-1

DNA: TGTGCCAGTAGTATAGGAGGGGAAAGGGAAGCTTTCTTT
CDR3: CASSIGGEREAFF
D: -
J: TRBJ1-1
size: -
V: TRBV19

DNA: TGTGCCAGCAGTTATAGTCTCTATGATTCACCCCTCCACTTT
CDR3: CASSYSLYDSPLHF
D: -
J: TRBJ1-6
size: -
V: TRBV27

DNA: TGTGCCTGGTCCGGACAGGGCAATGAGCAGTTCTTC
CDR3: CAWSGQGNEQFF
D: TRBD1
J: TRBJ2-1
size: -
V: TRBV30

DNA: TGTGCCAGCAGTAGGGGCGGAACTAATGAAAAACTGTTTTTT
CDR3: CASSRGGTNEKLFF
D: -
J: TRBJ1-4
size: -
V: TRBV28

DNA: TGCGCCAGCAGCCAAGTTCCTAGCGGCTTCACAGATACGCAGTATTTT
CDR3: CASSQVPSGFTDTQYF
D: TRBD2
J: TRBJ2-3
size: -
V: TRBV4-3

DNA: TGTGCCAGCAGTTTCGAACAGGGCGGTAATTCACCCCTCCACTTT
CDR3: CASSFEQGGNSPLHF
D: -
J: TRBJ1-6
size: -
V: TRBV28

DNA: TGTGCCAGCAGCCCGCCCTGCCCCGGGACTTCCTTTTACGAGCAGTACTTC
CDR3: CASSPPCPGTSFYEQYF
D: -
J: TRBJ2-7
size: -
V: TRBV11-3

DNA: TGTGCCATCAAACTAGGGACCGGGGAGCTGTTTTTT
CDR3: CAIKLGTGELFF
D: -
J: TRBJ2-2
size: -
V: TRBV10-3

DNA: TGTGCCAGCAGCTCCCGGACAGGGGGACAATTAGCCGGGGAGCTGTTTTTT
CDR3: CASSSRTGGQLAGELFF
D: TRBD1
J: TRBJ2-2
size: few
V: TRBV7-3

DNA: TGCGCCAGCAGCCAAGAGACCTTAGGGGACGGCTACACCTTC
CDR3: CASSQETLGDGYTF
D: -
J: TRBJ1-2
size: once
V: TRBV4-3

DNA: TGTGCCAGCAGCCCCCCTCGACTGATTTCCCTGAACACTGAAGCTTTCTTT
CDR3: CASSPPRLISLNTEAFF
D: -
J: TRBJ1-1
size: -
V: TRBV28

DNA: TGTGCCAGCAGTTCCCCAGGGGGCGAAGGGGGCTACACCTTC
CDR3: CASSSPGGEGGYTF
D: TRBD1
J: TRBJ1-2
size: -
V: TRBV28

DNA: TGTGCCAGCAGCCAAGTCCTTGGTAGGGGGCCGGAAAAACTGTTTTTT
CDR3: CASSQVLGRGPEKLFF
D: TRBD1
J: TRBJ1-4
size: -
V: TRBV3-1/TRBV3-2

DNA: TGTGCCTGGACCGGGACCAACTCCTATAATTCACCCCTCCACTTT
CDR3: CAWTGTNSYNSPLHF
D: -
J: TRBJ1-6
size: -
V: TRBV30

DNA: TGCGCCAGCAGCCAGGGACAGGGGGCGAGAGGCCAGTACTTC
CDR3: CASSQGQGARGQYF
D: TRBD1
J: TRBJ2-5
size: -
V: TRBV4-1

DNA: TGTGCCAGCAGCTTAGCGGGGGGGGACAATCAGCCCCAGCATTTT
CDR3: CASSLAGGDNQPQHF
D: -
J: TRBJ1-5
size: -
V: TRBV7-2

DNA: TGTGCCAGCAGCTGGGCCCGTGAGTCGGGTGGCTACACCTTC
CDR3: CASSWARESGGYTF
D: -
J: TRBJ1-2
size: -
V: TRBV5-4

DNA: TGTGCCTGGAGTGTAGGTCTTAACTATGGCTACACCTTC
CDR3: CAWSVGLNYGYTF
D: -
J: TRBJ1-2
size: -
V: TRBV30

DNA: TGTGCCAGCAGTTTACCCAAACAAGGGGTTCGGGGAGAGACCCAGTACTTC
CDR3: CASSLPKQGVRGETQYF
D: -
J: TRBJ2-5
size: -
V: TRBV28

DNA: TGCGCCAGCAGTGGGAGCAGGGACTTTGGGAACAATGGCTACACCTTC
CDR3: CASSGSRDFGNNGYTF
D: -
J: TRBJ1-2
size: -
V: TRBV5-1

DNA: TGTGCCTGGAGTGCGACAGGGGGTTGGAGCGAGCAGTACTTC
CDR3: CAWSATGGWSEQYF
D: TRBD1
J: TRBJ2-7
size: -
V: TRBV30

DNA: TGTGCCAGCAGTTTATCACTAGCGGCCTACAATGAGCAGTTCTTC
CDR3: CASSLSLAAYNEQFF
D: TRBD2
J: TRBJ2-1
size: once
V: TRBV28

DNA: TGTGCCAGTACCTGGAGTGGGGGAGGGGAGCTGTTTTTT
CDR3: CASTWSGGGELFF
D: -
J: TRBJ2-2
size: once
V: TRBV6-5

DNA: TGTGCCAGCAGTTTAGTAGCGGGTCTTGAAGCTTTCTTT
CDR3: CASSLVAGLEAFF
D: -
J: TRBJ1-1
size: -
V: TRBV12-3/TRBV12-4

DNA: TGTGCCAGCAGCCAAGCTGGGGCAGTGTTAAACACCATATATTTT
CDR3: CASSQAGAVLNTIYF
D: -
J: TRBJ1-3
size: -
V: TRBV14

DNA: TGCGCCAGCTCTTCGAGTACGGGAGTCGGCACAGATACGCAGTATTTT
CDR3: CASSSSTGVGTDTQYF
D: -
J: TRBJ2-3
size: -
V: TRBV5-1

DNA: TGTGCCAGTAGTTCCTGGGACAGGCGACCTGGAAACACCATATATTTT
CDR3: CASSSWDRRPGNTIYF
D: TRBD1
J: TRBJ1-3
size: -
V: TRBV19

DNA: TGTGCCAGCAGTTTAGGACAGGGGCATTCACCCCTCCACTTT
CDR3: CASSLGQGHSPLHF
D: TRBD1
J: TRBJ1-6
size: -
V: TRBV27

DNA: TGTGCCAGCAGTTCCAGGCAGGGCCTTGGGGAGACCCAGTACTTC
CDR3: CASSSRQGLGETQYF
D: -
J: TRBJ2-5
size: -
V: TRBV28

DNA: TGTGCCAGAGGGCCGGGACAGGGCCCGGGGGGCTACACCTTC
CDR3: CARGPGQGPGGYTF
D: TRBD1
J: TRBJ1-2
size: -
V: TRBV2

DNA: TGTGCCAGCAGCAAAGTTTTGCGGCAGAACACCGGGGAGCTGTTTTTT
CDR3: CASSKVLRQNTGELFF
D: -
J: TRBJ2-2
size: -
V: TRBV21-1

DNA: TGTGCCAGCAGCCCCCTGGCGGGGGCGGGGAAGAACATTCAGTACTTC
CDR3: CASSPLAGAGKNIQYF
D: -
J: TRBJ2-4
size: -
V: TRBV6-2/TRBV6-3

DNA: TGCAGCGTTGGTAGGGTAAAGAGGGGACAGGGATTCACTGAAGCTTTCTTT
CDR3: CSVGRVKRGQGFTEAFF
D: TRBD1
J: TRBJ1-1
size: -
V: TRBV29-1

DNA: TGTGCCAGCAGCTCACCCTCCGCGGGTTCCACAGATACGCAGTATTTT
CDR3: CASSSPSAGSTDTQYF
D: -
J: TRBJ2-3
size: -
V: TRBV5-4

DNA: TGTGCCAGCAGTTCTACAGGGTACGGGGCCTACGAGCAGTACTTC
CDR3: CASSSTGYGAYEQYF
D: -
J: TRBJ2-7
size: -
V: TRBV5-4

DNA: TGTGCCAGCAGCGTAGAAGGGTCAGGGAGCGGCGAGCAGTACTTC
CDR3: CASSVEGSGSGEQYF
D: -
J: TRBJ2-7
size: -
V: TRBV9

DNA: TGTGCTAGCAGTGAAGGGGTCGGTCAGCCCCAGCATTTT
CDR3: CASSEGVGQPQHF
D: -
J: TRBJ1-5
size: -
V: TRBV6-1

DNA: TGTGCCAGCAGCTCTAGGACTAGCGGGACAACCAATGAGCAGTTCTTC
CDR3: CASSSRTSGTTNEQFF
D: TRBD2
J: TRBJ2-1
size: -
V: TRBV7-6

DNA: TGTGCCACCCCCGAAGCCGGGAGCTTGCCTATCAATCAGCCCCAGCATTTT
CDR3: CATPEAGSLPINQPQHF
D: -
J: TRBJ1-5
size: -
V: TRBV3-1/TRBV3-2

DNA: TGTGCCAGCAGCGTTGGGACAGACAACTTTAACTATGGCTACACCTTC
CDR3: CASSVGTDNFNYGYTF
D: TRBD1
J: TRBJ1-2
size: -
V: TRBV5-6

DNA: TGTGCCAGCAGTCGTGGAGGTCGTGACTATGGCTACACCTTC
CDR3: CASSRGGRDYGYTF
D: -
J: TRBJ1-2
size: -
V: TRBV28

DNA: TGTGCCACAGACCGCTCTGGGGCCAACGTCCTGACTTTC
CDR3: CATDRSGANVLTF
D: -
J: TRBJ2-6
size: -
V: TRBV19

DNA: TGTGCCAGCAGGGGGGTCGGGGACAGGGCCTACGAGCAGTACTTC
CDR3: CASRGVGDRAYEQYF
D: TRBD1
J: TRBJ2-7
size: -
V: TRBV11-2

DNA: TGTGCCTGGAGTCTGGCGGGGGAGACCTACAATGAGCAGTTCTTC
CDR3: CAWSLAGETYNEQFF
D: TRBD2
J: TRBJ2-1
size: -
V: TRBV30

DNA: TGTGCCAGCAGCGTAGTAGGAACTGGAAACACCATATATTTT
CDR3: CASSVVGTGNTIYF
D: -
J: TRBJ1-3
size: few
V: TRBV9

DNA: TGCGCCAGCAGCCAAGGAGCACTAGGGGGCGCTGGGGGCTACACCTTC
CDR3: CASSQGALGGAGGYTF
D: TRBD1
J: TRBJ1-2
size: -
V: TRBV4-3

DNA: TGTGCCTGGAGATCGGCGGCAGGGAGGGAAAAACTGTTTTTT
CDR3: CAWRSAAGREKLFF
D: -
J: TRBJ1-4
size: -
V: TRBV30